The table lists the clone carrying this T cell receptor beta chain with a few counts. Its antigen is undetermined. A sample-barcoded 5' primer and a J-beta primer mix were used in a second PCR of roughly 6 to 11 cycles. The template-switch adaptor was a 5' adaptor with 12 random nucleotides. It tagged each cDNA molecule. Each CDR3 protein gets one entry after TCRdb re-called the 5' RACE reads with MiXCR. The sample consists of 1.5 million to 2 million distinct CDR3 sequences, 25% to 30% of them appearing once. The length of the CDR3 is 14 residues. Germline CDR1 DFQATT, CDR2 SNEGSKA (reference sequence). V dropped 6 bases and J dropped 4; count of bases not matched to a gene: 5. The data stem from a study of blood T cells in healthy people across ages. Overall study results and limits: The study could not conclusively compare naive and antigen-experienced cells, given its unsorted PBMCs. Both naive CD4+ cell counts and diversity were greater in long-lived donors than in aged donors. Lack of knowledge of donor CMV status possibly confounded expanded clonotype changes.

The specimen sequenced was blood. The origin of this receptor is a woman aged 25 to 45 in good health. This rearrangement joins TRBV20-1 to TRBJ2-1; 11 bases are shared with TRBD2. The chain's CDR3 is CSAGTSGKYNEQFF. The CDR3 DNA follows: TGCAGTGCGGGGACTAGCGGAAAGTACAATGAGCAGTTCTTC.